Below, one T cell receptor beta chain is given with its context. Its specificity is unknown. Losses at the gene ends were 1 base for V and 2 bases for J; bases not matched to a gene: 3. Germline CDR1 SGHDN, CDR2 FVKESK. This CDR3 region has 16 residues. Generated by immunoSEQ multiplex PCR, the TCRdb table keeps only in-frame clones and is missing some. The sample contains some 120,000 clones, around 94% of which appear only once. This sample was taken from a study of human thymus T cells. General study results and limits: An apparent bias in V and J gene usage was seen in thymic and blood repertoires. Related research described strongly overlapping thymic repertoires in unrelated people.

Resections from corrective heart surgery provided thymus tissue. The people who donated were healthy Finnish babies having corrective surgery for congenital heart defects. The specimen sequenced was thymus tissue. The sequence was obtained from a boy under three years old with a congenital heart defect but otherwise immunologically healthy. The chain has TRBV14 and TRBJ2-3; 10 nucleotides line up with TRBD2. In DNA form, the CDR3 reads TGTGCCAGCAGCCAAGCTCTAGCGGGGGCCACAGATACGCAGTATTTT. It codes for CASSQALAGATDTQYF.